These 17 T cell receptor beta chains were all obtained from the same sample, sequenced in a study of cytomegalovirus exposure and HLA in healthy donors. The study ran its PCR with 60 Vbeta and 13 Jbeta primers. This table comes from immunoSEQ multiplex PCR, and its TCRdb copy is limited to in-frame clones, with some not included. This sample has about 150,000 clones, with around a tenth found just once. Input material: PBMCs. The receptors stem from a male donor in good health and CMV-seronegative.

The chain is built from TRBV4-2 and TRBJ2-3, with 8 positions matching TRBD2. The CDR3 sequence is 17 residues long. Germline-derived CDR1 and CDR2 are LGHNA and YNFKEQ. Trimming at V came to 0 bases and at J to 6 bases, leaving 11 bases not matched to a gene. CDR3 in amino acids: CASSQDGRARLSDTQYF. CDR3 in DNA: TGTGCCAGCAGCCAAGACGGGAGGGCCCGTCTATCGGATACGCAGTATTTT.

This clone was counted only a few times. The same CDR3 is also encoded by other DNA sequences in this sample. This chain links TRBV7-9 with TRBJ1-1; 9 bases match TRBD1. This CDR3 region has 13 residues. The germline gives CDR1 SEHNR, CDR2 FQNEAQ (reference sequence). The junction had 3 bases not matched to a gene; V was cut back by 6 bases and J by 4 bases. The CDR3 region has the DNA TGTGCCAGCAGTCCGACAGGGGGCACTGAAGCTTTCTTT. Amino acid sequence: CASSPTGGTEAFF.

This clone was recorded a few times. The CDR3 region is CASNYRTAGGNEQFF. Here the CDR3 DNA reads TGTGCCAGCAATTATCGCACTGCGGGGGGAAATGAGCAGTTCTTC. This sequence joins TRBV2 and TRBJ2-1, with 8 bases lining up with TRBD2. Unmatched junction bases numbered 12, after V lost 7 bases and J lost 7 bases. Germline V gene sequence: CDR1 SNHLY, CDR2 FYNNEI. The CDR3 loop spans 15 amino acids.

In its sample, this clone was seen a few times. V and J are TRBV25-1 and TRBJ2-5, with D perhaps matching TRBD1 (5 bases). This CDR3 has 15 amino acids. The germline V and J ends were trimmed by 4 bases and 5 bases, with 17 bases remaining between them. Per germline, CDR1 MGHDK and CDR2 SYGVNS. In nucleotides, the CDR3 is TGTGCCAGCAGTGGCCTAGGACACCCGGATGAGACCCAGTACTTC. Amino acids: CASSGLGHPDETQYF.

The rearrangement uses TRBV11-3 and TRBJ2-2; a possible D gene is TRBD2 (6 bases). Per the germline V gene, CDR1 is SGHNT and CDR2 is YENEEA. Trimming took 5 bases from V and 7 from J, leaving 17 bases between them. The CDR3 loop spans 15 amino acids. The CDR3 DNA sequence: TGTGCCAGCAGCCCCCTCCGGGGGTCGGGCGGGGAGCTGTTTTTT. This codes for CASSPLRGSGGELFF.

The chain combines TRBV6-1 with TRBJ2-1; 11 bases fit TRBD2. J lost 7 bases, V lost 0 bases, and 17 bases had no gene match. Germline CDR1 MNHNS, CDR2 SASEGT. This CDR3 spans 20 amino acids. CDR3: CASSEAERGLAGGRRNEQFF. The CDR3 region has the DNA TGTGCCAGCAGTGAAGCAGAGAGGGGGCTAGCGGGGGGCCGGAGGAATGAGCAGTTCTTC.

The J gene is TRBJ1-1, the V gene TRBV6-5; the match to TRBD1 covers 7 bases. CDR1 and CDR2 (germline): MNHEY, SVGAGI. J was trimmed by 0 bases and V by 2 bases; bases with no gene match: 3. The CDR3 runs to 15 residues. For the CDR3, the DNA is TGTGCCAGCAGTTACCCCAGGGGGATGAACACTGAAGCTTTCTTT. Translated: CASSYPRGMNTEAFF.

This clone was detected only a few times. The chain links TRBV4-3 to TRBJ2-2, with D unresolved. Germline CDR1 is LGHNA and CDR2 is YSLEER. The CDR3 length is 15 residues. Trimming removed 4 bases from V and 3 bases from J, with 12 bases in between. CDR3 amino acids: CASSLHRGDTGELFF. CDR3 sequence (DNA): TGCGCCAGCAGCCTTCATCGCGGAGACACCGGGGAGCTGTTTTTT.

This clone was observed a handful of times. The chain combines TRBV7-2 with TRBJ2-6; 9 nucleotides match TRBD2. V gave up 3 bases and J gave up 0 bases; unmatched junction bases: 6. The CDR3 spans 18 residues. CDR1 and CDR2 from the germline V gene are SGHTA and FQGNSA. The CDR3 protein is CASSFLAGSYSGANVLTF. DNA for the CDR3: TGTGCCAGCAGCTTCCTAGCGGGATCCTACTCTGGGGCCAACGTCCTGACTTTC.

This clone was found a few times. The chain has TRBV6-5 and TRBJ1-2; unclear D gene. CDR3 length: 14 residues. CDR1 MNHEY and CDR2 SVGAGI come from the germline V gene. Trimming removed 0 bases at V and 8 bases at J, with 13 bases between. In nucleotides, the CDR3 is TGTGCCAGCAGTTACTCGGCGCAGAAGCGGGGCTACACCTTC. It is translated as CASSYSAQKRGYTF.

This clone was counted between two and nine times. The J gene is TRBJ2-3, the V gene TRBV11-2; tentatively, D is TRBD2 (6 bases). Trimming removed 3 bases from V and 5 bases from J, with 12 bases in between. Germline V gene data show CDR1 as SGHAT and CDR2 as FQNNGV. The CDR3 has 14 amino acids. The CDR3 DNA reads TGTGCCAGCAGCTTGGGGAGGAAGGGAGATACGCAGTATTTT. Its translation is CASSLGRKGDTQYF.

In this sample, this clone turned up a few times. The V call is TRBV7-9, the J call TRBJ2-1; tentatively, D is TRBD1 (6 bases). V dropped 4 bases and J dropped 2 bases, with 15 bases sitting between them. The CDR3 runs 16 residues. Germline-derived CDR1 and CDR2 are SEHNR and FQNEAQ (reference sequence). For the CDR3, the DNA is TGTGCCAGCAGCTCTCGGGACACTCCTACCTACAATGAGCAGTTCTTC. Protein sequence: CASSSRDTPTYNEQFF.

The chain recombines TRBV10-3 with TRBJ1-2; D is perhaps TRBD1 (5 bases). Trimming took 1 base from V and 3 from J, leaving 9 bases between them. Germline lookup yields CDR1 ENHRY and CDR2 SYGVKD. This CDR3 comprises 14 residues. The CDR3 loop is CAISEYRQYYGYTF. The CDR3 DNA reads as TGTGCCATCAGTGAGTACCGACAGTACTATGGCTACACCTTC.

The V and J genes are TRBV6-5 and TRBJ2-5; 14 nucleotides line up with TRBD2. With 4 bases clipped from V and 7 bases from J, the junction kept 2 bases outside the gene matches. The CDR3 covers 14 residues. Per germline, CDR1 MNHEY and CDR2 SVGAGI. CDR3 amino acids: CASSSGTSGGTQYF. Written as DNA, the CDR3 is TGTGCCAGCAGTTCAGGGACTAGCGGGGGGACCCAGTACTTC.

The genes are TRBV27 and TRBJ2-5, with D perhaps TRBD1 (6 bases). The DNA end favors TRBJ2-7, so the J call may be wrong. Germline CDR1 is MNHEY and CDR2 is SMNVEV (reference sequence). The CDR3 runs 14 residues. The CDR3: CASSPEGQPYEQYF. CDR3 in DNA: TGTGCCAGCAGTCCCGAAGGACAGCCCTACGAGCAGTACTTC.

Only a few counts were recorded for this clone. The genes are TRBV28 and TRBJ2-1, with 7 positions matching TRBD2. The J segment lost 6 bases and the V segment lost 10 bases, leaving 12 bases of the junction unmatched. Germline-derived CDR1 and CDR2 are MDHEN and SYDVKM. This CDR3 comprises 14 residues. Here the CDR3 reads CATRLRRGSNEQFF. The CDR3 nucleotides are TGTGCCACCAGGTTACGGCGGGGGAGCAATGAGCAGTTCTTC.

This sequence joins TRBV6-6 and TRBJ2-7; 9 bases are shared with TRBD2. The CDR3 covers 14 residues. CDR1 and CDR2 from the germline V gene are MNHNY and SVGAGI (reference sequence). V shed 6 bases, J shed 3 bases, and the junction held 6 bases outside the gene matches. The CDR3 spells CASSAGTSRYEQYF. The CDR3 nucleotides read TGTGCCAGCAGCGCCGGGACTAGCCGCTACGAGCAGTACTTC.